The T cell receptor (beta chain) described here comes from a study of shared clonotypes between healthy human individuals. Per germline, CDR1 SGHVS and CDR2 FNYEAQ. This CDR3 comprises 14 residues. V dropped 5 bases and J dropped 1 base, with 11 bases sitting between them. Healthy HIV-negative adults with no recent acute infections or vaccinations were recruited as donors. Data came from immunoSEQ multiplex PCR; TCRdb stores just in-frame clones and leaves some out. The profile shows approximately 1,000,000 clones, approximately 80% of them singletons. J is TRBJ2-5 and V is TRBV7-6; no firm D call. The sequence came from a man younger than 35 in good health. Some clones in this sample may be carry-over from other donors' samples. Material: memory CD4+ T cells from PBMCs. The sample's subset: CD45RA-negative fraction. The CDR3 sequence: CASSVQAIQETQYF. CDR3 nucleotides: TGTGCCAGCAGCGTCCAGGCGATCCAAGAGACCCAGTACTTC.